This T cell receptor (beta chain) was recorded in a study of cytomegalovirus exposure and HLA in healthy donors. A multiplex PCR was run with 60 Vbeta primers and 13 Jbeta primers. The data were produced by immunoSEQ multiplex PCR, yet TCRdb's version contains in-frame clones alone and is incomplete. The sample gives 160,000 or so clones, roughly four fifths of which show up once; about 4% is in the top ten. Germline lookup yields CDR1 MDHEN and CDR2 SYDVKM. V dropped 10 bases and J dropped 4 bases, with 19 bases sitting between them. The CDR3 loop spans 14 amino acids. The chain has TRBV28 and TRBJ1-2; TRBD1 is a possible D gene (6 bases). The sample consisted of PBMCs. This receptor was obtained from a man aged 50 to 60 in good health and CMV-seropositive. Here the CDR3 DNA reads TGTGCCACCACGGGGGGGGCGCTCAGCTATGGCTACACCTTC. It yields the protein CATTGGALSYGYTF.